One sample yielded the 11 T cell receptor beta chains listed below, sequenced in a study of T cell repertoires in aging, cancer and after chemotherapy (dated by TCRdb to about 2019). TCRdb names Illumina MiSeq as the instrument used. Rearranged TRB sequences spanning V, D and J segments were amplified in a multiplex touch-down PCR with a mixed TRB-A/B primer pool. The public sequencing data were trimmed at Q25 with fastp and processed into clonotypes with MiXCR by TCRdb, which kept only in-frame beta chains. For every CDR3 protein sequence, its rows merge into one entry that carries the most common genes and DNA. Counted in this sample were around 5,300 distinct CDR3 sequences; about 25% of them appeared once. The ten most abundant clones make up roughly 8% of the sample. Instead of sorted cells or RNA, genomic DNA extracted from peripheral blood served as the source for amplifying TCR beta rearrangements.

Sequencing input: blood. Receptors originate from a human donor in good health.

This clonotype is labeled medium-sized. The CDR3 DNA reads TGTGCCAGCAGTGACTCGGGGGGCTCTGGGGCCAACGTCCTGACTTTC. As protein: CASSDSGGSGANVLTF. This chain joins TRBV6-4 and TRBJ2-6; D is perhaps TRBD2 (6 bases). Germline CDR1 and CDR2: MRHNA and SNTAGT. The CDR3 spans 16 residues. Between the trimmed V and J ends, which lost 0 bases and 0 bases, there was a span of 6 bases.

This clonotype is labeled as large. The rearrangement uses TRBV6-1 and TRBJ1-2; a weak D match, TRBD1 (5 bases). The germline V gene encodes CDR1 MNHNS and CDR2 SASEGT. The CDR3 length is 14 residues. Trimming took 5 bases from V and 4 from J, leaving 14 bases between them. The CDR3 sequence is CASSPDSESYGYTF. For the CDR3, the DNA is TGTGCCAGCAGTCCAGACAGTGAATCCTATGGCTACACCTTC.

The chain combines TRBV12-3 or TRBV12-4 with TRBJ1-5; D is unclear. The CDR3 loop spans 13 amino acids. Trimming pared 6 bases from V and 0 bases from J, leaving 6 bases between. The CDR3, as DNA: TGTGCCAGCAGGGCTTATAGCAATCAGCCCCAGCATTTT. Its protein product is CASRAYSNQPQHF.

There are a few counts of this clonotype. V is TRBV28 and J is TRBJ1-1; 10 bases fit TRBD1. Germline assignment: CDR1 MDHEN and CDR2 SYDVKM. V trimming: 3 bases; J trimming: 1 base; junction bases outside the gene matches: 8. This CDR3 region has 17 residues. The CDR3 sequence: CASSFRTGGTANTEAFF. CDR3 nucleotide sequence: TGTGCCAGCAGTTTCCGGACAGGGGGAACCGCGAACACTGAAGCTTTCTTT.

By sample fraction, this clonotype is medium-sized. CDR3 sequence: CASSRSGRASSDTQYF. The CDR3 DNA is TGTGCCAGCAGCCGGAGCGGGAGGGCAAGTTCAGATACGCAGTATTTT. This rearrangement joins TRBV5-4 to TRBJ2-3, with 10 bases fitting TRBD2. The V gene's germline CDR1 is SGHNT and CDR2 YYREEE (reference sequence). The CDR3 is 16 residues long. J gave up 4 bases and V 4 bases, and 9 bases lay outside the gene matches.

This clonotype has a handful of counts. The rearrangement uses TRBV4-3 and TRBJ1-2; TRBD1 matches 8 bases. The J segment lost 4 bases and the V segment lost 3 bases, leaving 10 bases of the junction unmatched. Germline V CDR1 and CDR2: LGHNA, YSLEER. The CDR3 runs 16 residues. CDR3 protein: CASSQAWTGSTYGYTF. The CDR3 DNA is TGCGCCAGCAGCCAGGCGTGGACAGGGAGTACCTATGGCTACACCTTC.

This clonotype was seen a handful of times. The rearrangement links TRBV21-1 to TRBJ1-5; the table's TRBD1 call for D was not verified on the DNA. TRBV21-1 is a recognized pseudogene. The CDR3 consists of 13 residues. CDR3 bases: TGTGCCAGCAGCAAGTGGAGGGGGCAGCCCCAGCATTTT. Protein: CASSKWRGQPQHF.

The chain carries TRBV6-4 and TRBJ2-1, with 7 nucleotides matching TRBD1. The J segment lost 1 base and the V segment lost 0 bases, leaving 0 bases of the junction unmatched. This CDR3 has 15 residues. Germline CDR1 reads MRHNA; CDR2 reads SNTAGT. The CDR3 DNA follows: TGTGCCAGCAGTGACTCGGGACAGTCCTACAATGAGCAGTTCTTC. Its protein is CASSDSGQSYNEQFF.

This clonotype came up a few times. The CDR3 region has the DNA TGTGCCAGCAGCTTTATCAGGGGTAACTATGGCTACACCTTC. This codes for CASSFIRGNYGYTF. This chain connects TRBV13 to TRBJ1-2; a weak D match, TRBD1 (6 bases). Germline V gene sequence: CDR1 PRHDT, CDR2 FYEKMQ (reference sequence). V lost 3 bases, J lost 1 base, and 9 bases lay in between. The CDR3 extends over 14 amino acids.

V usage is TRBV28 and J usage is TRBJ2-7; D is undetermined. CDR3 length: 12 residues. V was trimmed by 1 base and J by 5 bases, leaving 6 bases between them. The germline V gene encodes CDR1 MDHEN and CDR2 SYDVKM. The CDR3 reads CASSLSVHEQYF. DNA of the CDR3: TGTGCCAGCAGTTTATCGGTCCACGAGCAGTACTTC.

The table lists this clonotype with a few counts. The genes are TRBV18 and TRBJ1-5; D perhaps matches TRBD1 (5 bases). The CDR3 is 13 amino acids. V lost 11 bases and J lost 2, with 13 bases in between. Per germline, CDR1 KGHSH and CDR2 LQKENI. CDR3 in DNA: TGTGCCGGATGGGGGGGGGGCAATCAGCCCCAGCATTTT. Translation gives CAGWGGGNQPQHF.